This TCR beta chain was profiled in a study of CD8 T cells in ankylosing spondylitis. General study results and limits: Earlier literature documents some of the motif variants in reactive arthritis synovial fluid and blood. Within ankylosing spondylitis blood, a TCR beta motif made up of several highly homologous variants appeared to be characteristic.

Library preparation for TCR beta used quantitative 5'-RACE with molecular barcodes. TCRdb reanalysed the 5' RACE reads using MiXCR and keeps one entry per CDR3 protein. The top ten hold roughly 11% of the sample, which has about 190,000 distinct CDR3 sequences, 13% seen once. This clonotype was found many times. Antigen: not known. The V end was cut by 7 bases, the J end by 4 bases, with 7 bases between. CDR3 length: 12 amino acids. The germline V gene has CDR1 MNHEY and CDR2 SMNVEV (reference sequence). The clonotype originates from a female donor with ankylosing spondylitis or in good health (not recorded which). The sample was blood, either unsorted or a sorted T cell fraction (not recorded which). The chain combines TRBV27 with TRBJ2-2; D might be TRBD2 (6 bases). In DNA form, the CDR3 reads TGTGCCAGCATGCGGGGCACCGGGGAGCTGTTTTTT. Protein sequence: CASMRGTGELFF.